This is a list of T cell receptor beta chains from one sample in a study of T-cell memory formation after mild COVID-19. MiXCR, run by TCRdb on the 5' RACE reads, gives a single entry per CDR3 protein. The profile shows more than 150,000 distinct CDR3 sequences, approximately 17% of them singletons. Material: PBMCs or a T cell subset sorted from them (not recorded which). The receptors were sampled from a young man who had mild COVID-19 (a few samples of this study predate the infection). Cell type and time point are not known. The CDR3 runs from the conserved cysteine through the conserved F or W. The size entry is marked missing in some rows and otherwise reads once, few, many or a size class.

V	J	size	CDR3
TRBV18	TRBJ1-1	NA	CASSPRDSPVGTEAFF
TRBV29-1	TRBJ1-2	many	CSVEVGAGKNGYTF
TRBV5-1	TRBJ2-2	NA	CASSQDRGRTGELFF
TRBV7-2	TRBJ1-5	few	CASSLVSDQPQHF
TRBV7-9	TRBJ1-2	NA	CASTFPGGWYGYTF
TRBV7-3	TRBJ2-4	many	CASSLNAAEGPLNIQYF
TRBV6-6	TRBJ1-5	few	CASSPQHRDSNQPQHF
TRBV12-3/TRBV12-4	TRBJ2-3	few	CASSLWLAPTDTQYF
TRBV7-2	TRBJ1-6	NA	CASSLFGGLNSPLHF
TRBV11-2	TRBJ2-3	NA	CASRSPRGSDTQYF
TRBV12-3/TRBV12-4	TRBJ1-2	few	CASRRDQGVGGYTF
TRBV7-3	TRBJ1-2	NA	CASSLGHDYGYTF
TRBV7-2	TRBJ1-6	NA	CASSYRGESPLHF
TRBV12-3/TRBV12-4	TRBJ1-5	NA	CASKTGGQVNQPQHF
TRBV19	TRBJ1-6	NA	CASSISTENSPLHF
TRBV28	TRBJ1-4	NA	CASTITGVGEKLFF
TRBV6-5	TRBJ2-5	few	CASRHSQETQYF
TRBV20-1	TRBJ1-6	few	CSARPPGPVYSPLHF
TRBV6-5	TRBJ2-1	few	CASSLNNEQFF
TRBV24-1	TRBJ2-1	NA	CATCRLTANEQFF
TRBV5-1	TRBJ2-3	few	CASSLLAGAADTQYF
TRBV5-4	TRBJ1-1	many	CASSLNRDRAFF
TRBV5-1	TRBJ1-2	few	CASSFTEDYGYTF
TRBV7-3	TRBJ2-1	NA	CASSLGTSGYNEQFF
TRBV12-3/TRBV12-4	TRBJ1-2	NA	CATSDRPNYGYTF
TRBV18	TRBJ2-6	NA	CASSPRDASGANVLTF
TRBV6-5	TRBJ1-1	NA	CASSASGDTEAFF
TRBV2	TRBJ2-2	NA	CASSYLGGGTGELFF
TRBV7-3	TRBJ2-3	few	CASSPERTDTQYF
TRBV5-6	TRBJ1-2	NA	CASSFPTGPAGYTF
TRBV7-6	TRBJ1-6	few	CASTRTPGNSPLHF
TRBV7-2	TRBJ2-3	few	CASSPYPPSGGPDTQYF
TRBV7-8	TRBJ2-5	NA	CASKPGRHQETQYF
TRBV6-2/TRBV6-3	TRBJ2-2	many	CASVGQHTGELFF
TRBV20-1	TRBJ2-5	few	CSARNQETQYF
TRBV5-8	TRBJ2-5	NA	CASSFSLRKTQYF
TRBV19	TRBJ1-2	many	CASMPPGQHGYTF
TRBV3-1	TRBJ1-5	few	CASSSWTDGNQPQHF
TRBV5-5	TRBJ1-2	NA	CASSQDRANYGYTF
TRBV5-1	TRBJ2-5	few	CASSLSAGPETQYF
TRBV5-5	TRBJ2-2	few	CASRRTGSPGELFF
TRBV7-2	TRBJ2-5	few	CASSRSRDRGWETQYF